This is a list of T cell receptor beta chains from one sample in a study of blood T cell repertoires in COVID-19. Sequencing was performed with immunoSEQ multiplex PCR; in TCRdb, only in-frame clones are kept and a portion is missing. The sample records approximately 120,000 clones, around 85% being singletons. Sequenced: peripheral blood. The receptors were gathered from a man between 25 and 39 years old with COVID-19, enrolled during active disease. CDR3s include the opening cysteine and the closing phenylalanine or tryptophan. Each record gives: J gene, V gene, D gene, clone size, CDR3 DNA, CDR3 protein. D genes are given only for firm matches. Expanded clones get a size class; other rows say once, few or many, or leave the size out.

j_call: TRBJ2-7
v_call: TRBV12-2
d_call: .
clone_size: .
cdr3_nt: TGTGCAAGTCGCGTCCCGGGACAGATCTCCTACGAGCAGTACTTC
cdr3_aa: CASRVPGQISYEQYF

j_call: TRBJ1-1
v_call: TRBV4-1
d_call: TRBD1
clone_size: .
cdr3_nt: TGCGCCAGCAGCCCAAAGACAGGGGGCAACACTGAAGCTTTCTTT
cdr3_aa: CASSPKTGGNTEAFF

j_call: TRBJ2-1
v_call: TRBV7-2
d_call: TRBD2
clone_size: .
cdr3_nt: TGTGCCAGCAGCGCCGCGACTAGCGGGGAATACAATGAGCAGTTCTTC
cdr3_aa: CASSAATSGEYNEQFF

j_call: TRBJ2-1
v_call: TRBV12-3/TRBV12-4
d_call: TRBD1
clone_size: .
cdr3_nt: TGTGCCAGCAGTTACGAAGGGGACAGGACTCTCTTC
cdr3_aa: CASSYEGDRTLF

j_call: TRBJ2-2
v_call: TRBV12-5
d_call: .
clone_size: few
cdr3_nt: TGTGCTAGTGGTTTCCGGTCTCTCGATCCCACCGGGGAGCTGTTTTTT
cdr3_aa: CASGFRSLDPTGELFF

j_call: TRBJ2-7
v_call: TRBV5-6
d_call: .
clone_size: .
cdr3_nt: TGTGCCAGCAGGCGGGATTCCTACGAGCAGTACTTC
cdr3_aa: CASRRDSYEQYF

j_call: TRBJ2-7
v_call: TRBV28
d_call: .
clone_size: .
cdr3_nt: TGTGCCAGCAGTCCGCTTGGGGGGTTGAGGGCCTACGAGCAGTACTTC
cdr3_aa: CASSPLGGLRAYEQYF

j_call: TRBJ1-2
v_call: TRBV6-5
d_call: TRBD1
clone_size: .
cdr3_nt: TGTGCCAGCAGTTGGAGGGACAGGGGTAACTATGGCTACACCTTC
cdr3_aa: CASSWRDRGNYGYTF

j_call: TRBJ1-6
v_call: TRBV4-3
d_call: .
clone_size: .
cdr3_nt: TGCGCCAGCAGCCAAGACGTGCCGGGGGAAGGTTCACCCCTCCACTTT
cdr3_aa: CASSQDVPGEGSPLHF

j_call: TRBJ1-5
v_call: TRBV6-1
d_call: TRBD1
clone_size: .
cdr3_nt: TGTGCCAGCAGTGATGGACAGGGAGAGGAGCCCCAGCATTTT
cdr3_aa: CASSDGQGEEPQHF

j_call: TRBJ2-5
v_call: TRBV3-1/TRBV3-2
d_call: TRBD1
clone_size: .
cdr3_nt: TGTGCCAGCAGCTCACAGGGGGCGGAGACCCAGTACTTC
cdr3_aa: CASSSQGAETQYF

j_call: TRBJ2-2
v_call: TRBV11-3
d_call: TRBD1
clone_size: .
cdr3_nt: TGTGCCAGCAGCTCGGGACAGGGTAACACCGGGGAGCTGTTTTTT
cdr3_aa: CASSSGQGNTGELFF

j_call: TRBJ1-3
v_call: TRBV6-4
d_call: TRBD1
clone_size: .
cdr3_nt: TGTGCCAGCGCTATGACAGGGGACCCTGGAAACACCATATATTTT
cdr3_aa: CASAMTGDPGNTIYF

j_call: TRBJ2-7
v_call: TRBV19
d_call: .
clone_size: .
cdr3_nt: TGTGCCAGTAGTATAGGAGCAGGGCTCTCCTACGAGCAGTACTTC
cdr3_aa: CASSIGAGLSYEQYF

j_call: TRBJ1-2
v_call: TRBV6-6
d_call: TRBD1
clone_size: .
cdr3_nt: TGTGCCAGCAGTTATCTGGACAGGCCTTCTAACTATGGCTACACCTTC
cdr3_aa: CASSYLDRPSNYGYTF

j_call: TRBJ2-2
v_call: TRBV13
d_call: .
clone_size: .
cdr3_nt: TGTGCCAGCAGCTTAGGGGGCGCAGGGACCGGGGAGCTGTTTTTT
cdr3_aa: CASSLGGAGTGELFF

j_call: TRBJ2-2
v_call: TRBV19
d_call: TRBD2
clone_size: .
cdr3_nt: TGTGCCAGTAGTATGGAGGGGAGCGGGAGTTATAACACCGGGGAGCTGTTTTTT
cdr3_aa: CASSMEGSGSYNTGELFF

j_call: TRBJ1-1
v_call: TRBV30
d_call: .
clone_size: once
cdr3_nt: TGTGCCTGGAGCCCGTCAGTGAACACTGAAGCTTTCTTT
cdr3_aa: CAWSPSVNTEAFF

j_call: TRBJ1-4
v_call: TRBV2
d_call: .
clone_size: .
cdr3_nt: TGTGCCAGCAGTGGGACGGGAGAAAAACTGTTTTTT
cdr3_aa: CASSGTGEKLFF

j_call: TRBJ2-1
v_call: TRBV27
d_call: .
clone_size: .
cdr3_nt: TGTGCCAGCAGTTTGCGTCCTGTCATGAGCTCCTACAATGAGCAGTTCTTC
cdr3_aa: CASSLRPVMSSYNEQFF

j_call: TRBJ1-4
v_call: TRBV6-6
d_call: TRBD1
clone_size: .
cdr3_nt: TGTGCCAGCACCTCACAGGGGACTAATGAAAAACTGTTTTTT
cdr3_aa: CASTSQGTNEKLFF

j_call: TRBJ2-7
v_call: TRBV7-3
d_call: .
clone_size: .
cdr3_nt: TGTGCCAGCAGCTTAAACCCGTCCGGGGAGCAGTACTTC
cdr3_aa: CASSLNPSGEQYF

j_call: TRBJ2-7
v_call: TRBV4-1
d_call: TRBD2
clone_size: .
cdr3_nt: TGCGCCAGCAGCCATCCTGGACTAGCGGGGGGGCCTAGGACCTACGAGCAGTACTTC
cdr3_aa: CASSHPGLAGGPRTYEQYF

j_call: TRBJ1-6
v_call: TRBV5-1
d_call: .
clone_size: .
cdr3_nt: TGCGCCAGCAGCTTGGATACAGGGTTGGATTCACCCCTCCACTTT
cdr3_aa: CASSLDTGLDSPLHF

j_call: TRBJ1-1
v_call: TRBV3-1/TRBV3-2
d_call: .
clone_size: .
cdr3_nt: TGTGCCAGCAGCCAGTTCACCGAGGACACTGAAGCTTTCTTT
cdr3_aa: CASSQFTEDTEAFF

j_call: TRBJ1-2
v_call: TRBV19
d_call: .
clone_size: .
cdr3_nt: TGTGCCAGTAGTATCGGGTTTTATTCACAACTCTATGGCTACACCTTC
cdr3_aa: CASSIGFYSQLYGYTF

j_call: TRBJ1-2
v_call: TRBV7-2
d_call: TRBD1
clone_size: .
cdr3_nt: TGTGCCAGCAGCTTAGAAGGGACAGGTTGGAACTATGGCTACACCTTC
cdr3_aa: CASSLEGTGWNYGYTF

j_call: TRBJ1-6
v_call: TRBV11-2
d_call: TRBD1
clone_size: .
cdr3_nt: TGTGCCAGCAGCTCAAGAAGGGGACAGGATGTCTATAATTCACCCCTCCACTTT
cdr3_aa: CASSSRRGQDVYNSPLHF

j_call: TRBJ1-6
v_call: TRBV5-1
d_call: TRBD1
clone_size: .
cdr3_nt: TGCGCCAGCAGCTTAACCGGGACAGCGGGTTCACCCCTCCACTTT
cdr3_aa: CASSLTGTAGSPLHF

j_call: TRBJ1-4
v_call: TRBV3-1/TRBV3-2
d_call: .
clone_size: once
cdr3_nt: TGTGCCAGCAGCCAGTCCGGGTCACCTAATGAAAAACTGTTTTTT
cdr3_aa: CASSQSGSPNEKLFF

j_call: TRBJ2-7
v_call: TRBV6-1
d_call: .
clone_size: .
cdr3_nt: TGTGCCAGCAGTGAATGGAGACAGTCTTCCTACGAGCAGTACTTC
cdr3_aa: CASSEWRQSSYEQYF

j_call: TRBJ2-7
v_call: TRBV6-1
d_call: .
clone_size: .
cdr3_nt: TGTGCCAGCAGTGAAGCAAGAACGGTCGCCTACGAGCAGTACTTC
cdr3_aa: CASSEARTVAYEQYF

j_call: TRBJ1-3
v_call: TRBV6-5
d_call: TRBD1
clone_size: .
cdr3_nt: TGTGCCAGCAGTCCGGGACAGGGGGCCTACACCATATATTTT
cdr3_aa: CASSPGQGAYTIYF